Listed here are 9 T cell receptor beta chains from one sample, sequenced in a study of cytomegalovirus exposure and HLA in healthy donors. Sequencing was performed with immunoSEQ multiplex PCR; in TCRdb, only in-frame clones are kept and a portion is missing. The data show 110,000 or so clones, roughly 88% seen once. Material: PBMCs. All receptors come from a man aged 18 to 29 in good health and CMV-seronegative.

Only a few counts were recorded for this clone. J is TRBJ2-7 and V is TRBV9, with 7 bases aligning to TRBD1. The CDR3 covers 13 residues. Germline V gives CDR1 SGDLS, CDR2 YYNGEE. V was clipped by 3 bases and J by 3 bases; unmatched bases: 3. CDR3 in amino acids: CASSAGQNYEQYF. The CDR3 nucleotides are TGTGCCAGCAGCGCGGGACAGAACTACGAGCAGTACTTC.

The chain combines TRBV19 with TRBJ1-1; D remains ambiguous. The CDR3 sequence is 16 residues long. V was shortened by 5 bases and J by 2 bases, with 18 bases between the two germline ends. CDR1 is LNHDA and CDR2 is SQIVND in the germline V gene (reference sequence). The CDR3 reads CASSPQISFDNTEAFF. The CDR3 DNA sequence: TGTGCCAGTAGTCCCCAGATATCCTTTGATAACACTGAAGCTTTCTTT.

In this sample, this clone turned up once. V usage is TRBV5-1 and J usage is TRBJ1-3; D is perhaps TRBD1 (5 bases). With 3 bases removed from V and 3 bases from J, the gap between germline ends came to 19 bases. The CDR3 is 17 amino acids. Germline values: CDR1 SGHRS, CDR2 YFSETQ. CDR3 amino acids: CASSWDTGVAVGNTIYF. The CDR3 DNA is TGCGCCAGCAGCTGGGATACAGGAGTCGCGGTTGGAAACACCATATATTTT.

The rearrangement joins TRBV7-9 to TRBJ1-1, with a weak D call TRBD1 (5 bases). This CDR3 is 14 amino acids long. Per the germline V gene, CDR1 is SEHNR and CDR2 is FQNEAQ (reference sequence). Trimming shortened V by 3 bases and J by 2 bases, and 10 bases separated the two germline ends. CDR3 sequence (DNA): TGTGCCAGCAGCTTTCAACAGGTCAACACTGAAGCTTTCTTT. Translated, it gives CASSFQQVNTEAFF.

This chain links TRBV25-1 with TRBJ1-5, with TRBD1 identical over 7 bases. V lost 2 bases to trimming and J lost 4 bases; unmatched junction nucleotides: 2. The CDR3 is made up of 14 amino acids. Germline V gives CDR1 MGHDK, CDR2 SYGVNS. The CDR3: CASSETGENQPQHF. The CDR3 nucleotides read TGTGCCAGCAGTGAAACAGGGGAAAATCAGCCCCAGCATTTT.

This sequence joins TRBV19 and TRBJ1-1, with D possibly matching TRBD1 (5 bases). This CDR3 has 16 residues. CDR1 and CDR2 (germline): LNHDA, SQIVND (reference sequence). Deletions cut 10 bases from V and 6 bases from J, with 27 bases between. The CDR3 here is CATNKRGVRYNSEAFF. The DNA for the CDR3 is TGTGCCACCAACAAGCGGGGCGTCAGGTATAATTCTGAAGCTTTCTTT.

The V gene is TRBV5-1, the J gene TRBJ2-1; no reliable D call. Trimming pared 4 bases from V and 0 bases from J, leaving 11 bases between. Germline lookup yields CDR1 SGHRS and CDR2 YFSETQ. There are 15 residues in the CDR3. The CDR3 reads CASSGSMSSYNEQFF. Written as DNA, the CDR3 is TGCGCCAGCAGCGGTTCTATGAGCTCCTACAATGAGCAGTTCTTC.

The chain couples TRBV5-1 to TRBJ2-3; 11 bases agree with TRBD1. V lost 4 bases, J lost 3 bases, and 4 bases stayed unmatched. The CDR3 is 15 residues long. Germline loops: CDR1 SGHRS, CDR2 YFSETQ. The CDR3 sequence: CASSAGQGGTDTQYF. The CDR3 DNA reads TGCGCCAGCAGCGCGGGACAGGGGGGAACAGATACGCAGTATTTT.

The chain couples TRBV2 to TRBJ2-6, with D unclear. The CDR3 length is 15 residues. CDR1 and CDR2 from the germline V gene are SNHLY and FYNNEI. Trimming cost V 4 bases and J 2 bases, with 9 bases left between them. Here the CDR3 DNA reads TGTGCCAGCAGTGGGCATGGGCCTGGGGCCAACGTCCTGACTTTC. Its translation: CASSGHGPGANVLTF.